There are a few counts of the clone carrying this T cell receptor beta chain. Its target is unknown. The CDR3 consists of 17 residues. Between the trimmed V and J ends, which lost 4 bases and 2 bases, there was a span of 15 bases. Germline V gene lookup returns CDR1 LGHNA and CDR2 YNFKEQ. The entry originates in a study of cytotoxic CD8 clonotypes in ibrutinib-treated CLL. The study, taken as a whole, reports: Clonality increased with ibrutinib response but returned toward baseline at progression. Clonotypes that were public were uncommon, and they contracted or stayed stable on treatment.

The intended depth for sequencing was 1 in 200,000 to 1 in 1 million T cells. Libraries were prepared by immunoSEQ multiplex PCR; TCRdb keeps only in-frame clonotypes and omits some of them. Of some 80,000 clones in the sample, 75% to 85% were seen once. The rearrangement links TRBV4-2 to TRBJ2-6; maybe TRBD1 (5 bases). The clonotype originates from a human donor with chronic lymphocytic leukemia. The sequenced sample was PBMCs, obtained after 12 months of ibrutinib treatment. CDR3 bases: TGTGCCAGCAGCCCCCTCGGTTGGGGCGCTGGGGCCAACGTCCTGACTTTC. Translated, it gives CASSPLGWGAGANVLTF.